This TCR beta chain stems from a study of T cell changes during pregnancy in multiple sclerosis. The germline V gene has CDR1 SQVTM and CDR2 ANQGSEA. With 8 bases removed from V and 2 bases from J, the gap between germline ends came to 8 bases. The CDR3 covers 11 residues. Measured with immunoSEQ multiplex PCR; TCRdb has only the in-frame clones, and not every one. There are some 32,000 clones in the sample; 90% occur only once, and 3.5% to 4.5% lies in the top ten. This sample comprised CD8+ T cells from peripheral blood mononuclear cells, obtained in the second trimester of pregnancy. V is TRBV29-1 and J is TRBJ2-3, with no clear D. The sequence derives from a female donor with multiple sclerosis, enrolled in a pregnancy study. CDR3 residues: CSLLVTDTQYF. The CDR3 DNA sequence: TGCAGCCTACTGGTCACAGATACGCAGTATTTT.